This T cell receptor (beta chain) comes out of a study of a mutant IDH1 vaccine in newly diagnosed glioma. Study information: Vaccine dosing followed radiotherapy by 4-6 weeks, or accompanied temozolomide cycles. Standard pretreatment was either radiotherapy, temozolomide, or, for most, radiochemotherapy with temozolomide.

Repertoires were generated with immunoSEQ multiplex PCR, while TCRdb's copy carries only in-frame clones and drops some. The data contain around 30,000 clones, 84% of them singletons. Sample time point: week 47, end of study. Mutant IDH1 20-mer peptide, at 300 ug, made up each vaccine dose, with topical imiquimod. The germline V gene encodes CDR1 SGHRS and CDR2 YFSETQ. V was cut by 0 bases and J by 6 bases, with 10 bases left in between. The CDR3 runs 13 residues. Details on this clone: Its specificity is unknown.

Here the sequenced sample was PBMCs, taken from a glioma patient whose treatment included an IDH1 peptide vaccine. This clonotype was obtained from a young man with glioma. The V and J genes are TRBV5-1 and TRBJ2-7; D is unresolved. Here the CDR3 DNA reads TGCGCCAGCAGCTTGGGCCCGACCGGCGAGCAGTACTTC. Its translation is CASSLGPTGEQYF.